The sequence of this T cell receptor beta chain was determined in a study of T-cell reconstitution after alpha-beta-depleted transplantation in children. The CDR3 runs 16 residues. Germline V gene data show CDR1 as ENHRY and CDR2 as SYGVKD. The ends lost 7 bases at V and 6 bases at J; junction bases unmatched: 13. TCRbeta library preparation incorporated unique molecular identifiers. Each CDR3 protein gets one entry after TCRdb re-called the PCR reads with MiXCR. The repertoire holds 200,000 or so distinct CDR3 sequences, with about 8.4% as singletons. This sequence was found in a male patient aged 2-15 years who had a stem cell transplant for acute myeloid leukemia, so the T cells may come from the graft donor. The V call is TRBV10-3, the J call TRBJ2-3; 10 bases are shared with TRBD2. This material consisted of PBMCs, mostly from graft donor cells, taken 360 days after TCRalphabeta/CD19-depleted stem cell transplant. CDR3 region: CAIMPSGGVYMDTQYF. In DNA form, the CDR3 reads TGTGCCATCATGCCTAGCGGGGGAGTTTATATGGATACGCAGTATTTT.